This T cell receptor (beta chain) was identified during a study of blood T cell repertoires in COVID-19. Study context: T cells, B-cell-depleted T cells, or PBMCs supplied cDNA or gDNA.

The authors' processing: Amplified reference gene primers provided the basis for estimating nucleated cell counts. TCRdb's table, derived via immunoSEQ multiplex PCR, lists solely in-frame clones and lacks some. V, J and clone size derive from that table, while D and trimming were established from the DNA sequence. The data show roughly 45,000 clones, 77% seen once. From germline, CDR1 is LGHDT and CDR2 YNNKEL (reference sequence). The CDR3 runs to 15 residues. With 8 bases clipped from V and 2 bases from J, the junction kept 11 bases outside the gene matches. Material for sequencing was peripheral blood. The clonotype comes from a woman aged 70-85 years with acute or convalescent COVID-19. This chain uses TRBV3-1 (or the pseudogene TRBV3-2) with TRBJ2-7; 8 bases are shared with TRBD2. The CDR3 nucleotides read TGTGCCAGCGCCCGGGGGGGCCATCAGACCTACGAGCAGTACTTC. This translates into CASARGGHQTYEQYF.